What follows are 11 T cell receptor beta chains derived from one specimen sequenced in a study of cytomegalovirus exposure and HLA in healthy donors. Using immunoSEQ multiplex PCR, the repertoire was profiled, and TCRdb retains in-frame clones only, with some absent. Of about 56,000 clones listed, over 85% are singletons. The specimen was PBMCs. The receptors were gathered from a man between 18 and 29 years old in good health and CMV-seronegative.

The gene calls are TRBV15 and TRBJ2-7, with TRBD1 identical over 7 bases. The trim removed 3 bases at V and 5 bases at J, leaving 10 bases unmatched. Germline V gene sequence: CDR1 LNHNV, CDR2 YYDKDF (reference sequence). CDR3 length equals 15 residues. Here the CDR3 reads CATSSPMTGSDEQYF. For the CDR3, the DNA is TGTGCCACCAGCAGTCCGATGACAGGGTCCGACGAGCAGTACTTC.

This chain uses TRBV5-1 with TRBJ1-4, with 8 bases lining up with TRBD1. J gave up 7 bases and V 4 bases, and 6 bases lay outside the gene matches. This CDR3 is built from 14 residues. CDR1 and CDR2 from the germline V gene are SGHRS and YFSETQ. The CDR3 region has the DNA TGCGCCAGCAGCACGGGACAGGTTCCTGAAAAACTGTTTTTT. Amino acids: CASSTGQVPEKLFF. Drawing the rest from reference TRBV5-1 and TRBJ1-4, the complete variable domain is KAGVTQTPRYLIKTRGQQVTLSCSPISGHRSVSWYQQTPGQGLQFLFEYFSETQRNKGNFPGRFSGRQFSNSRSEMNVSTLELGDSALYLCASSTGQVPEKLFFGSGTQLSVL.

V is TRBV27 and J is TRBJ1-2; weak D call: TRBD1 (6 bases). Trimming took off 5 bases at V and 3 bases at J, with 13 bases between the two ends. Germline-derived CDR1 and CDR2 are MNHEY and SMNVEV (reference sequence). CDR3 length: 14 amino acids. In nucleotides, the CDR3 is TGTGCCAGCAGTCGGACAGACCGGGACTATGGCTACACCTTC. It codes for CASSRTDRDYGYTF.

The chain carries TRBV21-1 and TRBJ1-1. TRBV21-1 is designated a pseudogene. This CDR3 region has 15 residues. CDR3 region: CASSKDKGRGTEAFF. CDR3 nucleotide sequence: TGTGCCAGCAGCAAAGATAAAGGGCGGGGGACTGAAGCTTTCTTT.

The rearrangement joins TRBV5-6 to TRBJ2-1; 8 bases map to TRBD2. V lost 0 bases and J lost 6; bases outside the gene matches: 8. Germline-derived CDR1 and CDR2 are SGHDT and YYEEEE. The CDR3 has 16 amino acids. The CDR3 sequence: CASSLGSGISVNEQFF. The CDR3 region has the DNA TGTGCCAGCAGCTTGGGTAGCGGGATATCTGTCAATGAGCAGTTCTTC. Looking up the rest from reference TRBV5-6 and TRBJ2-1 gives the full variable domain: DAGVTQSPTHLIKTRGQQVTLRCSPKSGHDTVSWYQQALGQGPQFIFQYYEEEERQRGNFPDRFSGHQFPNYSSELNVNALLLGDSALYLCASSLGSGISVNEQFFGPGTRLTVL.

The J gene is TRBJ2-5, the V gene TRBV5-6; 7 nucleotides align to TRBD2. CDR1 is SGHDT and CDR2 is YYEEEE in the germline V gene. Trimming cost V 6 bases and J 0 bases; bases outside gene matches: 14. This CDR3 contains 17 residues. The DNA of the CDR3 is TGTGCCAGCACCGCGCCGGGGGGAGGCGGTTACCAAGAGACCCAGTACTTC. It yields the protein CASTAPGGGGYQETQYF.

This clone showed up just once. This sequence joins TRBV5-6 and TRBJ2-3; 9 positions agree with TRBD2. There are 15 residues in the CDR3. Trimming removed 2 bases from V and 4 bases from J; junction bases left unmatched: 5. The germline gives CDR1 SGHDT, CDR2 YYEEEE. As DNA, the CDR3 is TGTGCCAGCAGCTTTGGTAGCGGGAGTGCAGATACGCAGTATTTT. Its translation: CASSFGSGSADTQYF.

Written as DNA, the CDR3 is TGTGCCAGCAGCTTGGGGGTCCCAGGGGCTCACGAGCAGTACTTC. Translation gives CASSLGVPGAHEQYF. V gene TRBV5-6 combines with J gene TRBJ2-7; D may be TRBD1 (6 bases). The germline V and J ends were trimmed by 0 bases and 5 bases, with 15 bases remaining between them. The germline V gene encodes CDR1 SGHDT and CDR2 YYEEEE. The CDR3 is made up of 15 amino acids. The full variable domain, completed using reference TRBV5-6 and TRBJ2-7, is DAGVTQSPTHLIKTRGQQVTLRCSPKSGHDTVSWYQQALGQGPQFIFQYYEEEERQRGNFPDRFSGHQFPNYSSELNVNALLLGDSALYLCASSLGVPGAHEQYFGPGTRLTVT.

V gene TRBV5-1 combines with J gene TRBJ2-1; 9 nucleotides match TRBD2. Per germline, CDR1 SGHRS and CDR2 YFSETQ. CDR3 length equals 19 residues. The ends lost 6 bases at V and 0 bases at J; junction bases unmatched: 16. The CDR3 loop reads CASTPGSDSGSLSYNEQFF. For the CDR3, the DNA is TGCGCCAGCACCCCCGGAAGTGATAGCGGGAGCCTCTCCTACAATGAGCAGTTCTTC.

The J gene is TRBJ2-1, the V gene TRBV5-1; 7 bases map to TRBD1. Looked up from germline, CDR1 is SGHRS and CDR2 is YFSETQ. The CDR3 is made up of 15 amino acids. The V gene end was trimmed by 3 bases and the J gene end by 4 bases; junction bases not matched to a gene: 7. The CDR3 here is CASSSTGEGYNEQFF. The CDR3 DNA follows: TGCGCCAGCAGCTCTACAGGGGAAGGTTACAATGAGCAGTTCTTC.

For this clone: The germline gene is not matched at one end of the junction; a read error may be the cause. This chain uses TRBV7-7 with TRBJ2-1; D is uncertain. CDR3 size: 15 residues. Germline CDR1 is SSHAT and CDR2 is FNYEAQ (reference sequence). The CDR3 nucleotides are TGTGCTAGCAGCCCCGGGTTGGCAGACTACAATGAGCAGTTCTTC. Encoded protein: CASSPGLADYNEQFF.